The 18 T cell receptor beta chains reported below all come from one sample, sequenced in a study of blood T cells in healthy people across ages (dated by TCRdb to the mid-2010s). Libraries were prepared through 5' RACE. The data were produced on an Illumina HiSeq 2500. A second PCR of roughly 6 to 12 cycles was performed with a sample-barcoded 5' primer and a J-beta primer mix. The public reads were reprocessed in TCRdb via fastp at Q25 and MiXCR, keeping in-frame beta chains. Rows merge per CDR3 protein into single entries with the most common DNA and genes. Across this sample there are 600,000 to 650,000 distinct CDR3 sequences, with about 53% seen only once. Over 30% of the sample belongs to the ten largest clones. The sample taken for sequencing was blood. The receptor set was obtained from a man aged 55 to 69 in good health.

The chain recombines TRBV6-5 with TRBJ1-1; D is possibly TRBD1 (5 bases). Germline lookup yields CDR1 MNHEY and CDR2 SVGAGI. V gave up 6 bases and J gave up 3 bases, with 14 bases separating them. The CDR3 runs 14 residues. The chain's CDR3 is CASSRGREDTEAFF. The CDR3 DNA reads TGTGCCAGCAGCAGAGGCAGGGAGGACACTGAAGCTTTCTTT.

V gene TRBV5-1 combines with J gene TRBJ2-5; 10 bases are shared with TRBD1. The closer fit of TRBJ2-7 to the DNA end suggests the J call may be wrong. The CDR3 has 15 residues. In germline, CDR1 is SGHRS, CDR2 YFSETQ. This chain's CDR3 is CASSRDGDRGDEQYF. The CDR3 DNA follows: TGCGCCAGCAGCCGGGACGGGGACAGGGGTGACGAGCAGTACTTC.

This clonotype was observed a few times. The chain is built from TRBV11-2 and TRBJ1-1; D unclear. V dropped 6 bases and J dropped 0 bases, with 11 bases sitting between them. The CDR3 has 14 amino acids. CDR1 and CDR2 from the germline V gene are SGHAT and FQNNGV. The CDR3 is CASRADSLNTEAFF. As DNA, the CDR3 is TGTGCCAGCAGGGCCGACTCCTTGAACACTGAAGCTTTCTTT. The full variable domain, its missing parts supplied by reference TRBV11-2 and TRBJ1-1, is EAGVAQSPRYKIIEKRQSVAFWCNPISGHATLYWYQQILGQGPKLLIQFQNNGVVDDSQLPKDRFSAERLKGVDSTLKIQPAKLEDSAVYLCASRADSLNTEAFFGQGTRLTVV.

The chain joins TRBV4-2 to TRBJ2-5; the match to TRBD2 covers 11 bases. Germline CDR1 LGHNA, CDR2 YNFKEQ. Trimming took 0 bases from V and 1 from J; bases not matched to a gene: 4. The CDR3 consists of 17 residues. CDR3: CASSQDPSGGPQETQYF. CDR3 DNA sequence: TGTGCCAGCAGCCAAGACCCTAGCGGGGGGCCCCAAGAGACCCAGTACTTC.

This clonotype was seen repeatedly, ten times or more. This chain links TRBV20-1 with TRBJ1-1; possibly TRBD1 for D (6 bases). The germline V gene encodes CDR1 DFQATT and CDR2 SNEGSKA (reference sequence). The CDR3 runs 12 residues. The CDR3 DNA is TGCAGCGTAACAGGGTCGGGCACTGAAGCTTTCTTT. Residues: CSVTGSGTEAFF.

V gene TRBV7-2 combines with J gene TRBJ2-5; tentative D call: TRBD1 (6 bases). With 1 base removed from V and 2 bases from J, the gap between germline ends came to 8 bases. The germline V gene has CDR1 SGHTA and CDR2 FQGNSA. This CDR3 has 14 amino acids. This CDR3 is CASSLDQGQETQYF. The CDR3 nucleotides read TGTGCCAGCAGCTTAGATCAGGGGCAAGAGACCCAGTACTTC.

V usage is TRBV20-1 and J usage is TRBJ2-5; no clear D. Trimming pared 8 bases from V and 2 bases from J, leaving 12 bases between. CDR1 and CDR2 (germline): DFQATT, SNEGSKA (reference sequence). CDR3 length: 12 amino acids. The CDR3 DNA sequence: TGCAGTCCCACACGCCCTCAAGAGACCCAGTACTTC. Its protein is CSPTRPQETQYF.

The chain recombines TRBV5-1 with TRBJ1-2; unclear D gene. This CDR3 spans 13 amino acids. V gave up 4 bases and J gave up 8 bases, with 15 bases separating them. Germline CDR1 and CDR2: SGHRS and YFSETQ. The CDR3 bases are TGCGCCAGCAGCGCACGGGGAGTCGGGGGCTACACCTTC. It is translated as CASSARGVGGYTF.

This chain joins TRBV5-1 and TRBJ2-2; TRBD2 might be the D (5 bases). Trimming left V 3 bases short and J 0 bases short, with 9 bases between. This CDR3 region has 15 residues. The germline gives CDR1 SGHRS, CDR2 YFSETQ. CDR3 DNA: TGCGCCAGCAGCTCCGGACTCACGAACACCGGGGAGCTGTTTTTT. This translates into CASSSGLTNTGELFF.

This clonotype was counted at least ten times. The chain couples TRBV7-2 to TRBJ1-2; D is unresolved. This CDR3 has 13 residues. Trimming cost V 1 base and J 2 bases, with 5 bases left between them. Germline CDR1 reads SGHTA; CDR2 reads FQGNSA. CDR3: CASSLDGNYGYTF. CDR3 bases: TGTGCCAGCAGCTTAGACGGGAACTATGGCTACACCTTC.

This clonotype was seen a handful of times. This rearrangement joins TRBV4-1 to TRBJ2-1, with 9 bases lining up with TRBD2. The germline gives CDR1 MGHRA, CDR2 YSYEKL. The ends lost 6 bases at V and 4 bases at J; junction bases unmatched: 16. CDR3 length: 18 residues. The CDR3 loop is CASSLRVRGGADYNEQFF. CDR3 bases: TGCGCCAGCAGTCTCAGAGTGCGGGGGGGCGCTGATTACAATGAGCAGTTCTTC.

This clonotype has just a few counts. The gene calls are TRBV4-2 and TRBJ2-5; either TRBD1 or TRBD2 may supply D (5 bases each). The CDR3 has 15 residues. Per germline, CDR1 LGHNA and CDR2 YNFKEQ. Trimming cost V 1 base and J 5 bases, with 14 bases left between them. The CDR3 is CASSQVGTLRETQYF. In DNA form, the CDR3 reads TGTGCCAGCAGCCAAGTTGGGACCCTCCGGGAGACCCAGTACTTC.

This rearrangement joins TRBV29-1 to TRBJ2-3; 7 bases line up with TRBD2. CDR1 is SQVTM, CDR2 ANQGSEA, per germline. Germline trimming cut 5 bases from V and 7 bases from J; bases unmatched to any gene: 3. The CDR3 length is 11 residues. The CDR3 coding sequence is TGCAGCGTTTACGGGGGGAATACGCAGTATTTT. It codes for CSVYGGNTQYF.

This clonotype was counted once. The chain couples TRBV12-3 or TRBV12-4 to TRBJ2-1; tentatively, D is TRBD1 (5 bases). Trimming left V 1 base short and J 5 bases short, with 12 bases between. The CDR3 totals 15 residues. The CDR3 region has the DNA TGTGCCAGCAGTTTAGGGCAGACAGAAAACAATGAGCAGTTCTTC. It codes for CASSLGQTENNEQFF.

This clonotype was detected once. The chain joins TRBV3-1 to TRBJ1-2; no clear D gene. V was cut by 4 bases and J by 5 bases, with 11 bases left in between. CDR1 and CDR2 (germline): LGHDT, YNNKEL (reference sequence). CDR3 length: 13 residues. DNA for the CDR3: TGTGCCAGCAGCCGAAGAGGGCCGTATGGCTACACCTTC. As protein: CASSRRGPYGYTF.

The chain joins TRBV2 to TRBJ2-6; D is perhaps TRBD2 (5 bases). CDR3 size: 13 residues. Per germline, CDR1 SNHLY and CDR2 FYNNEI. The germline V and J ends were trimmed by 7 bases and 4 bases, with 8 bases remaining between them. The CDR3 nucleotides read TGTGCCAGCATGGGGAGCGGGGCCAACGTCCTGACTTTC. Translation: CASMGSGANVLTF.

This clonotype was counted ten times or more. This chain uses TRBV20-1 with TRBJ1-1; TRBD1 matches at 12 bases. The germline gives CDR1 DFQATT, CDR2 SNEGSKA (reference sequence). CDR3 length: 18 amino acids. With 2 bases clipped from V and 1 base from J, the junction kept 11 bases outside the gene matches. Here the CDR3 reads CSARRAGTGGGKNTEAFF. The DNA for the CDR3 is TGCAGTGCTAGACGCGCCGGGACAGGGGGCGGGAAGAACACTGAAGCTTTCTTT.

The chain links TRBV5-1 to TRBJ2-5, with 8 bases fitting TRBD1. CDR3 size: 14 residues. V was pared by 3 bases and J by 4 bases, with 5 bases of the junction left unmatched. Per germline, CDR1 SGHRS and CDR2 YFSETQ. The CDR3 loop reads CASSWRTGRETQYF. The CDR3 nucleotides read TGCGCCAGCAGCTGGCGGACAGGGCGAGAGACCCAGTACTTC.